This TCR beta chain was sequenced for a study of blood T cell repertoires in COVID-19. Overall study: PBMCs, B-cell-depleted T cells, or T cells were the source of the cDNA or gDNA that made up the material.

Original handling: Reference gene primer amplification in the assay estimated nucleated cell counts. Generated by immunoSEQ multiplex PCR, the TCRdb table keeps only in-frame clones and is missing some. The DNA gave D and trimming, while V, J and clone size come from that table. Counted here are roughly 250,000 clones, approximately 85% occurring once; the ten biggest clones make up 1.5% to 2%. The ends were cut back, 3 bases at V and 7 bases at J, with 13 bases in the middle. Looked up from germline, CDR1 is SGHTA and CDR2 is FQGNSA. CDR3 size: 13 residues. The cohort comprised adults aged roughly 18 to 95 years residing in approximately 22 US areas. Participants reported their clinical history, and cohort assignment relied on those reports.

This TCR was sampled from a woman aged 45-59 years who had recovered from COVID-19. The specimen was PBMCs or T cells enriched from blood (not recorded which). The chain uses TRBV7-2 and TRBJ2-7; TRBD1 might be the D (6 bases). The CDR3 sequence is CASSFMEQGEQYF. As DNA, the CDR3 is TGTGCCAGCAGCTTTATGGAACAGGGTGAGCAGTACTTC.